This T cell receptor (beta chain) came from a study of T cell responses to AZD1222 COVID-19 vaccine (dated by TCRdb to the early 2020s). Turning to the overall study: AZD1222 recipients with second doses at about 4 weeks or about 12 weeks were pooled, because spike-specific TCR depth and breadth did not differ between schedules. A total of more than 230 trial participants underwent TCR sequencing, of whom around 210 had received two doses of AZD1222 and around 25 had received two doses of the MenACWY control vaccine. Enrollment into the trials was organized by age into subgroups of 18-55, 56-69 and 70-plus years, and those subgroups contained around 150, 28 and 57 TCR-sequenced participants, respectively.

V is pared back by 4 bases and J by 3 bases, with 8 bases lying between the germline termini. The CDR3 spans 13 residues, from the cysteine through the phenylalanine. Just the 39-base CDR3 DNA is kept, in frame starting at base 1. Via the germline V gene (reference sequence), CDR1 is MNHEY and CDR2 SMNVEV. The time point label for this specimen denotes: baseline before first vaccination. The vaccinee samples were drawn from two UK trials, COV001 and COV002, one of which was a single-blind randomized controlled phase 2/3 trial testing AZD1222 (ChAdOx1 nCoV-19) in healthy adults. Trial participant PBMC samples were collected at day 0 and day 28 after the second dose for TCRbeta chain sequencing. The CDR3 regions of human TCRbeta chains were analyzed by immunosequencing. On the study's bioinformatics: Repertoire TCRs were checked for matches against a reference library of SARS-CoV-2-specific TCRs that had been generated using the MIRA antigen-specificity platform. Breadth was defined as the fraction of unique TCRs that were SARS-CoV-2-associated, and depth was defined as the fraction of total T cells that were SARS-CoV-2-associated. Each spike-specific TCR was assigned to its reactive spike region and to a CD4 or CD8 class using the MIRA data. Log10-transformed breadth and depth values were compared by one-way ANOVA with Sidak's multiple comparisons tests. Entries here come from immuneACCESS through TCRdb and include only in-frame sequences with V and J called. Some clones fail to appear in such tables; in the studies checked, an unresolved V gene covers under half of the shortfall, and the cause of the remainder is unknown. That table is the source of V, J and clone size, and D and trimming were worked out from the DNA. The sample table lists some 47,000 clones, nearly 85% of them with a count of one. The ten largest clones add up to 52% of the sample.

Remarks on this clone: This clone's antigen is unknown. Base qualities are missing; no much larger clone stands one base away.

Overall study results and their limits: Epitopes outside the regions mutated in the B.1.351 and B.1.1.7 variants were reportedly recognized by nearly half of the unique spike-specific TCRs. Because no day 14 peak-response samples were available, repertoires were characterized only after the peak T cell response. In the small 56-69-year group, the increase in depth fell short of significance, most likely because of low power. Conclusions about previously exposed vaccinees are limited because only five to seven AZD1222 recipients were SARS-CoV-2 seropositive at baseline. After two AZD1222 doses, both the breadth and the depth of spike-specific TCRs were significantly higher than at day 0 and than in MenACWY recipients. CD4 TCRs associated with the vaccine covered the entire spike protein, and the dominant responses were in regions 160-218 and 743-854. Most participants were white British and females outnumbered males, and the authors suggested that clonal diversity may have been underestimated.

This chain is built from TRBV27 and TRBJ2-3; the D gene is not confidently resolved. The clonotype comes from an adult in good health. The sequencing used peripheral blood, collected on day 0 of AZD1222 vaccination. Read as DNA, the sequence is TGTGCCAGCAGTTATGGGATTACAGATACGCAGTATTTT. This translates into CASSYGITDTQYF.